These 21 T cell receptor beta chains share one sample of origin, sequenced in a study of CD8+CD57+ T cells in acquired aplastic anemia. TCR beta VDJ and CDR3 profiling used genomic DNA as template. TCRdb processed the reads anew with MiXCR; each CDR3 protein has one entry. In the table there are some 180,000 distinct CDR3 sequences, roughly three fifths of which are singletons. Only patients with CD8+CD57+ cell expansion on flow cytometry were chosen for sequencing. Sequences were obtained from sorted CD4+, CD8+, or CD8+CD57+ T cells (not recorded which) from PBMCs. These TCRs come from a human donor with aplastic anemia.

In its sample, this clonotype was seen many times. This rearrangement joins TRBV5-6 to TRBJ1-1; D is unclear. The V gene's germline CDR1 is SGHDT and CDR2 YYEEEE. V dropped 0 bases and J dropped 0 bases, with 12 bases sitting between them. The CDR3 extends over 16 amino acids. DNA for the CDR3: TGTGCCAGCAGCTTGGCTCGTAGATATTTGAACACTGAAGCTTTCTTT. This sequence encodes CASSLARRYLNTEAFF.

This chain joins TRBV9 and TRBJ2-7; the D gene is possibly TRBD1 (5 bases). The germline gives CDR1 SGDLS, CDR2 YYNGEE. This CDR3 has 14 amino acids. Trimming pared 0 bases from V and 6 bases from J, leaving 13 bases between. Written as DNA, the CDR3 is TGTGCCAGCAGCGTAGACCAGGGTGGCGGCGAGCAGTACTTC. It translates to CASSVDQGGGEQYF.

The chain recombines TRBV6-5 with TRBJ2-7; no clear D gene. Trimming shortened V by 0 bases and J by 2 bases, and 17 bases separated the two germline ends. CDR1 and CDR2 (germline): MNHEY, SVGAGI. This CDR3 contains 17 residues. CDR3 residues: CASSYSVVPGRAYEQYF. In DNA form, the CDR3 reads TGTGCCAGCAGTTACTCAGTGGTCCCGGGCAGAGCCTACGAGCAGTACTTC.

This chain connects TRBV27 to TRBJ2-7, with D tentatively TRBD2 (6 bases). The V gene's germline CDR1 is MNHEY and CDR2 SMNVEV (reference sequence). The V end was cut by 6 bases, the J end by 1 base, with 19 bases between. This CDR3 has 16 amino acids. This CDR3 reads CASSDAPGLTSYEQYF. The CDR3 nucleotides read TGTGCCAGCAGCGACGCACCGGGACTTACTTCCTACGAGCAGTACTTC.

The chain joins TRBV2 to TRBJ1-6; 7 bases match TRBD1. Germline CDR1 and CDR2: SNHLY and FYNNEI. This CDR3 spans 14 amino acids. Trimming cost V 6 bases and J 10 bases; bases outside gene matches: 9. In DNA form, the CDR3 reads TGTGCCAGCAGACGACAGGGTTCAGGATCACCCCTCCACTTT. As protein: CASRRQGSGSPLHF.

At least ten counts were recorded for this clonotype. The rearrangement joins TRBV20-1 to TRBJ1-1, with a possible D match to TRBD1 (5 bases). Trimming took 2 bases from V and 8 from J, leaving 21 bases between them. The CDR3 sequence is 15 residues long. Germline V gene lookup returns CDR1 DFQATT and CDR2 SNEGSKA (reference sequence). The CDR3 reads CSARFTWLGGGEAFF. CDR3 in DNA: TGCAGTGCTAGATTTACTTGGCTCGGGGGTGGGGAAGCTTTCTTT.

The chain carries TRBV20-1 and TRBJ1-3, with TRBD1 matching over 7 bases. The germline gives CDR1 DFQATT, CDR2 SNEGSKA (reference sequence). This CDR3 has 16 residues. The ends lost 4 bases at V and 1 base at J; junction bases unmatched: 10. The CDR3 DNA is TGCAGTGCTAAAAGGGGCGGACAGGCGTCTGGAAACACCATATATTTT. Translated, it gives CSAKRGGQASGNTIYF.

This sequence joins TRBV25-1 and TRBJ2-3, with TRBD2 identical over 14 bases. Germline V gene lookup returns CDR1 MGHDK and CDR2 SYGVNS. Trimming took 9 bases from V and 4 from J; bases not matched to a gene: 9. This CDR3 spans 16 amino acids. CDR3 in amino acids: CASSPGLAGGSDTQYF. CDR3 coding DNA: TGTGCCAGTAGTCCAGGACTAGCGGGGGGATCAGATACGCAGTATTTT.

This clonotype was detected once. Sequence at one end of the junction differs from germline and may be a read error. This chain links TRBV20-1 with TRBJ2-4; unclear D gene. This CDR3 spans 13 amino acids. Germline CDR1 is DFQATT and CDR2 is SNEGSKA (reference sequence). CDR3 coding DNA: TGCAGTGCTAGAGAGGTGAGCAAAAGCATTCAGTACTTC. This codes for CSAREVSKSIQYF.

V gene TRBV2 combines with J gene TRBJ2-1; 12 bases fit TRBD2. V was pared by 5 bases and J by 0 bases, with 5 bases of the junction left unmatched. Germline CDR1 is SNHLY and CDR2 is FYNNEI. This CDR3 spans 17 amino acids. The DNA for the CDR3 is TGTGCCAGCAGTTCACTAGCGGGGGGTAGCTCCTACAATGAGCAGTTCTTC. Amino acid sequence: CASSSLAGGSSYNEQFF. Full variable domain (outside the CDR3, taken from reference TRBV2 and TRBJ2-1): EPEVTQTPSHQVTQMGQEVILRCVPISNHLYFYWYRQILGQKVEFLVSFYNNEISEKSEIFDDQFSVERPDGSNFTLKIRSTKLEDSAMYFCASSSLAGGSSYNEQFFGPGTRLTVL.

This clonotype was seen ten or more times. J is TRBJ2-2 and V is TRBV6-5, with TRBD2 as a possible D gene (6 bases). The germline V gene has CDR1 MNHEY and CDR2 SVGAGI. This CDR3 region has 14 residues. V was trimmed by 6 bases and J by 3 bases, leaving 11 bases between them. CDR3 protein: CASRTGTYTGELFF. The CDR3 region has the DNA TGTGCCAGCAGAACCGGGACTTACACCGGGGAGCTGTTTTTT.

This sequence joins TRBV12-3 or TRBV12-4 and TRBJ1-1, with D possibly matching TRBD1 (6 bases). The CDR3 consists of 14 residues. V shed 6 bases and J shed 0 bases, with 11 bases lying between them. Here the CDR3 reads CASRDTGLNTEAFF. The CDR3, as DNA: TGTGCCAGCAGGGATACAGGGTTGAACACTGAAGCTTTCTTT.

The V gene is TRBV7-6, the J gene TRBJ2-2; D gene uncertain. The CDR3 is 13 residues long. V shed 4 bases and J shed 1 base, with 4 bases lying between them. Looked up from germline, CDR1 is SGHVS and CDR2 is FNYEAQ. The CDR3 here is CASSYKNTGELFF. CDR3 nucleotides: TGTGCCAGCAGCTACAAGAACACCGGGGAGCTGTTTTTT. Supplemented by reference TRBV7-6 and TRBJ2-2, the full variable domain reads GAGVSQSPRYKVTKRGQDVALRCDPISGHVSLYWYRQALGQGPEFLTYFNYEAQQDKSGLPNDRFSAERPEGSISTLTIQRTEQRDSAMYRCASSYKNTGELFFGEGSRLTVL.

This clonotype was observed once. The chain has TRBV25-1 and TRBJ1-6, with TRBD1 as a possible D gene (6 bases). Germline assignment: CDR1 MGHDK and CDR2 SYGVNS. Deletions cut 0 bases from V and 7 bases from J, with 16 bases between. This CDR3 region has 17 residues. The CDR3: CASSEYYRERENSPLHF. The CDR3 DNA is TGTGCCAGCAGTGAATATTACAGGGAGAGAGAAAATTCACCCCTCCACTTT.

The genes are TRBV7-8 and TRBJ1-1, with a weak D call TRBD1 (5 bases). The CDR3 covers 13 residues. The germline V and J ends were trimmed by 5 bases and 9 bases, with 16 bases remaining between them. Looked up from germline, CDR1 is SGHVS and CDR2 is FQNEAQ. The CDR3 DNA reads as TGTGCCAGCAGCCCCCCCTACAGGCAGCAAGCTTTCTTT. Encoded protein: CASSPPYRQQAFF.

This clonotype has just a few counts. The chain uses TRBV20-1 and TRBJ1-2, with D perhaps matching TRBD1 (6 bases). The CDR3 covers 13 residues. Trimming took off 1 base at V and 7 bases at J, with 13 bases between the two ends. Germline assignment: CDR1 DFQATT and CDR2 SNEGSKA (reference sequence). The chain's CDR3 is CSARVSGVAGYTF. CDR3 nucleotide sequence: TGCAGTGCTAGAGTTTCAGGGGTTGCTGGCTACACCTTC.

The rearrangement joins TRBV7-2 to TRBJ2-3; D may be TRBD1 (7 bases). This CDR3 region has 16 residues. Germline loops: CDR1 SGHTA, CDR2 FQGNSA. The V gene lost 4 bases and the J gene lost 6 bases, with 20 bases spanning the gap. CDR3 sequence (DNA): TGTGCCAGCAGCTCTCACTCTAGCGACAGGGAGGATACGCAGTATTTT. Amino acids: CASSSHSSDREDTQYF.

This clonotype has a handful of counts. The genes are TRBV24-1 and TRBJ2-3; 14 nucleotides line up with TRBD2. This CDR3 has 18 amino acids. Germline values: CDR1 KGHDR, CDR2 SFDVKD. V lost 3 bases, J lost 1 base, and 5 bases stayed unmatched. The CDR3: CATSDRTSGRLGTDTQYF. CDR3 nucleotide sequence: TGTGCCACCAGTGATCGGACTAGCGGGAGGTTGGGCACAGATACGCAGTATTTT.

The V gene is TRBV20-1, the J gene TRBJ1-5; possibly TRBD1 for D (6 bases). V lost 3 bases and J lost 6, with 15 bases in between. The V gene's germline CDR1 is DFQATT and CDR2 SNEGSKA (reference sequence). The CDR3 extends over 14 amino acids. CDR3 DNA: TGCAGTGCTAGCAGACAGGCCCTCAGTCAGCCCCAGCATTTT. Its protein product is CSASRQALSQPQHF.

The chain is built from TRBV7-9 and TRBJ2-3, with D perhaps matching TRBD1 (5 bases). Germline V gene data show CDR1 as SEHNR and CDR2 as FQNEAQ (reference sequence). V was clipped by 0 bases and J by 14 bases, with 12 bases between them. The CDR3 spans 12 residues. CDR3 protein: CASSLAGDHPYF. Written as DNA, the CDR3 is TGTGCCAGCAGCTTAGCAGGGGATCATCCGTATTTT.

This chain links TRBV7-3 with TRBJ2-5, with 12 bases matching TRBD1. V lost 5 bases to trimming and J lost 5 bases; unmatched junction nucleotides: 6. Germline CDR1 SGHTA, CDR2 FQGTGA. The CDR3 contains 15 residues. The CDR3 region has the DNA TGTGCCAGCAGCGCTGGGACAGGGGGCGCGGAGACCCAGTACTTC. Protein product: CASSAGTGGAETQYF.